This T cell receptor (beta chain) was found in a study of blood T cell repertoires in COVID-19. Study details: PBMCs, B-cell-depleted T cells, or T cells provided the cDNA or gDNA that made up the material.

From germline, CDR1 is SGHRS and CDR2 YFSETQ. V was shortened by 0 bases and J by 8 bases, with 11 bases between the two germline ends. The length of the CDR3 is 13 residues. The assay was immunoSEQ multiplex PCR, and TCRdb's table has in-frame clones only and misses some. The data contain under 200,000 clones, 86% of them singletons. The gene calls are TRBV5-1 and TRBJ1-1; the D is unclear. The sample comprised peripheral blood. The TCR was taken from a man aged 18 to 30 with acute or convalescent COVID-19. The CDR3, as DNA: TGCGCCAGCAGCTTGGTTCCAGAAAAGGAAGCTTTCTTT. Residues: CASSLVPEKEAFF.